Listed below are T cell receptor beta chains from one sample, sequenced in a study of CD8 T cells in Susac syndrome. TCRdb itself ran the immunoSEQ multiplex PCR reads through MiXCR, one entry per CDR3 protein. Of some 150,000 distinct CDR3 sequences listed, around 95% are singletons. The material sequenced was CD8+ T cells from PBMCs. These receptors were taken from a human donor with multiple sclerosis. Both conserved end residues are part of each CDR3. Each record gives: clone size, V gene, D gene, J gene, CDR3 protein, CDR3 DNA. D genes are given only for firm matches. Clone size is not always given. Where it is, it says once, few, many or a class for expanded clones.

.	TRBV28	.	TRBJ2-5	CASSSALESFQETQYF	TGTGCCAGCAGTTCCGCCCTCGAATCCTTCCAAGAGACCCAGTACTTC
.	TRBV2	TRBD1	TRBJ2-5	CARRERGQNRETQYF	TGTGCCAGGAGGGAAAGGGGGCAGAATAGAGAGACCCAGTACTTC
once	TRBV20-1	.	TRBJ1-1	CSASSVGRNTEAFF	TGCAGTGCTTCCTCAGTCGGGCGAAACACTGAAGCTTTCTTT
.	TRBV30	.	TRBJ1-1	CAWITLTRTVTEAFF	TGTGCCTGGATCACCCTGACCCGGACAGTCACTGAAGCTTTCTTT
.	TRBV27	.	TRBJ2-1	CASSSGGLNEQFF	TGTGCCAGCAGTTCCGGGGGCCTCAATGAGCAGTTCTTC
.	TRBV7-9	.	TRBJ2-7	CASSTRDSVSYEQYF	TGTGCCAGCAGCACCCGGGACTCCGTTTCCTACGAGCAGTACTTC
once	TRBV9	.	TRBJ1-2	CASSVSTVYGYTF	TGTGCCAGCAGCGTTTCGACAGTTTATGGCTACACCTTC
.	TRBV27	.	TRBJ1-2	CASSLQGLRGYTF	TGTGCCAGCAGTTTACAGGGGTTGAGAGGCTACACCTTC
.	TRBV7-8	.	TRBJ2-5	CASSLGSIRETQYF	TGTGCCAGCAGCTTAGGGAGTATACGAGAGACCCAGTACTTC
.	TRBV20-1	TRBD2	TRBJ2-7	CSARDPGREYEQYF	TGCAGTGCTAGAGATCCCGGGAGGGAGTACGAGCAGTACTTC